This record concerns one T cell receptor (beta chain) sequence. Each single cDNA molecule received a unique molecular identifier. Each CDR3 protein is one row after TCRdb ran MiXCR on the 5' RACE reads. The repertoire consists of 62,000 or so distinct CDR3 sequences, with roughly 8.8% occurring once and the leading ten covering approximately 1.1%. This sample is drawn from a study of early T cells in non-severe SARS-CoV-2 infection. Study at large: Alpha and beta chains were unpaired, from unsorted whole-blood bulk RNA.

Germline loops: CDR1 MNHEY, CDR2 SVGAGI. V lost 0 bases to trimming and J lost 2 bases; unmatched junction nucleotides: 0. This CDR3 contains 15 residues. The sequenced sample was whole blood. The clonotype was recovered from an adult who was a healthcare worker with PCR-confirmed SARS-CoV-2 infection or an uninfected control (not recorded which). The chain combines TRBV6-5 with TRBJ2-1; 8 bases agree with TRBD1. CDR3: CASSYSGQAYNEQFF. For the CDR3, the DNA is TGTGCCAGCAGTTACTCGGGACAGGCCTACAATGAGCAGTTCTTC.